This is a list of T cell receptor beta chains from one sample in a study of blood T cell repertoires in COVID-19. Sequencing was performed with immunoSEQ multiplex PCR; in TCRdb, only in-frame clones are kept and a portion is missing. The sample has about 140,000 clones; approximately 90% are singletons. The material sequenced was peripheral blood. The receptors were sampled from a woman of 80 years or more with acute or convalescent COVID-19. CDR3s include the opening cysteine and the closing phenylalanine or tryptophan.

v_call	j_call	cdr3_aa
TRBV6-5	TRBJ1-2	CASSRDRAARGYTF
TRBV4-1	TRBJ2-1	CASSQDSRGALWEQFF
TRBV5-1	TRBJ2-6	CATAPLFSSGANVLTF
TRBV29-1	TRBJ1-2	CSVEEWGTREGRGYTF
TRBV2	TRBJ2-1	CASTPGLAGGEQFF
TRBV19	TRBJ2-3	CASSIMSTSAYSTDTQYF
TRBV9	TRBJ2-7	CASSPTRLSYEQYF
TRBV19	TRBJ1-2	CASSIEQGAYGYTF
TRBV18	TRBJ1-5	CASSPGQGVAQPQHF
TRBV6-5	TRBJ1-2	CASSYLDGHQEYTF
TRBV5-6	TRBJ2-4	CASSLSAGGNIQYF
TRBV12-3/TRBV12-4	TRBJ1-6	CASSHPPNSPLHF
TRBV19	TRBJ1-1	CASSSLTGGITEAFF
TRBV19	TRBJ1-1	CASSILVWTANLMNTEAFF
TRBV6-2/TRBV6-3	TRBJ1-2	CASSFGQGGYGYTF
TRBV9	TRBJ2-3	CASSVLGGAGTDTQYF
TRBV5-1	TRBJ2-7	CASSFTGQGGSEQYF
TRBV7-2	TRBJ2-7	CASSLVQSYEQYF
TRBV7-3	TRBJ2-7	CASSPDGLGLYEQYF
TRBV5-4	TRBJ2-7	CASSRSGTDSYEQYF
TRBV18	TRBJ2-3	CASSLLTPGTGSRTDTQYF
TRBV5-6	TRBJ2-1	CASSLRVGAGGYNEQFF
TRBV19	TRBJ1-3	CATRRGGPDSGNTIYF
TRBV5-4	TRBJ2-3	CASSPGGGTDTQYF
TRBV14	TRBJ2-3	CASSQVAGNTDTQYF
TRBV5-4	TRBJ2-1	CASSPPLAGGIHEQFF
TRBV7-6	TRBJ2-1	CASSLDELAGGQFF
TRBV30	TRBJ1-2	CAWRGPTGVLGYTF
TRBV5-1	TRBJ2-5	CASGFGAVRETQYF
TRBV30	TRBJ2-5	CAWRTGGAGETQYF
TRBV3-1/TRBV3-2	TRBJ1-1	CASSQVGRAPSEAFF